The 19 T cell receptor beta chains given below trace back to one sample, sequenced in a study of T cell changes during pregnancy in multiple sclerosis. Generated by immunoSEQ multiplex PCR, the TCRdb table keeps only in-frame clones and is missing some. The table shows about 29,000 clones, with over 85% occurring only once. Sequencing was performed on CD8+ T cells from peripheral blood mononuclear cells, taken before pregnancy. Every receptor here comes from a female donor with multiple sclerosis, enrolled in a pregnancy study.

V and J are TRBV27 and TRBJ2-5; maybe TRBD1 (7 bases). Trimming pared 2 bases from V and 4 bases from J, leaving 11 bases between. The CDR3 covers 14 residues. CDR1 and CDR2 from the germline V gene are MNHEY and SMNVEV (reference sequence). The CDR3 loop is CASSLAGGGETQYF. The CDR3 DNA is TGTGCCAGCAGTTTAGCAGGGGGAGGAGAGACCCAGTACTTC.

This clone was seen only a few times. The genes are TRBV5-1 and TRBJ2-1; a possible D gene is TRBD2 (6 bases). V dropped 1 base and J dropped 2 bases, with 13 bases sitting between them. This CDR3 contains 16 residues. Germline lookup yields CDR1 SGHRS and CDR2 YFSETQ. CDR3 protein: CASSLPVGGPYNEQFF. The DNA of the CDR3 is TGCGCCAGCAGCTTGCCGGTGGGAGGCCCCTACAATGAGCAGTTCTTC.

The J gene is TRBJ2-7, the V gene TRBV11-2; TRBD2 matches at 9 bases. The CDR3 is 19 residues long. Germline lookup yields CDR1 SGHAT and CDR2 FQNNGV. The junction had 12 bases not matched to a gene; V was cut back by 0 bases and J by 0 bases. The DNA for the CDR3 is TGTGCCAGCAGCTTAGATAGTGCACACGGACTAGCGTCCTCCTACGAGCAGTACTTC. Its translation: CASSLDSAHGLASSYEQYF.

This clone was recorded only once. The chain employs TRBV2 and TRBJ1-1, with 8 bases identical to TRBD1. Unmatched junction bases numbered 9, after V lost 1 base and J lost 8 bases. This CDR3 spans 15 amino acids. Germline lookup yields CDR1 SNHLY and CDR2 FYNNEI. The CDR3 protein is CASSEGWQGAGEAFF. CDR3 bases: TGTGCCAGCAGTGAAGGTTGGCAGGGGGCAGGGGAAGCTTTCTTT.

This rearrangement joins TRBV29-1 to TRBJ2-2; the match to TRBD2 covers 7 bases. V was pared by 4 bases and J by 4 bases, with 3 bases of the junction left unmatched. In germline, CDR1 is SQVTM, CDR2 ANQGSEA. The CDR3 extends over 13 amino acids. In nucleotides, the CDR3 is TGCAGCGTTGGGGGGGGAGGCACCGGGGAGCTGTTTTTT. It specifies CSVGGGGTGELFF.

The V call is TRBV19, the J call TRBJ1-6; no definite D call. CDR3 length: 17 amino acids. Germline CDR1 and CDR2: LNHDA and SQIVND (reference sequence). V lost 1 base, J lost 0 bases, and 10 bases lay in between. CDR3 sequence (DNA): TGTGCCAGTAGTATAGGCCTGCCTAGCTCCTATAATTCACCCCTCCACTTT. As protein: CASSIGLPSSYNSPLHF.

CDR3 sequence (DNA): TGTGCCAGCAGCTCCTCGACAGGGGTTAACACTGAAGCTTTCTTT. Its translation is CASSSSTGVNTEAFF. V gene TRBV7-9 combines with J gene TRBJ1-1; TRBD1 matches at 8 bases. Germline CDR1 is SEHNR and CDR2 is FQNEAQ (reference sequence). CDR3 length: 15 residues. V was pared by 4 bases and J by 2 bases, with 6 bases of the junction left unmatched.

A single count supports this clone. The chain recombines TRBV7-9 with TRBJ2-7; D is uncertain. There are 12 residues in the CDR3. V lost 4 bases, J lost 2 bases, and 6 bases lay in between. From germline, CDR1 is SEHNR and CDR2 FQNEAQ (reference sequence). CDR3 sequence: CASSSAAYEQYF. The CDR3 DNA reads TGTGCCAGCAGCTCCGCAGCCTACGAGCAGTACTTC.

The chain couples TRBV9 to TRBJ2-1; 8 bases fit TRBD1. This CDR3 is built from 16 residues. V lost 2 bases and J lost 0; bases outside the gene matches: 4. Germline CDR1 SGDLS, CDR2 YYNGEE. The CDR3 is CASSVTGQVSYNEQFF. DNA for the CDR3: TGTGCCAGCAGCGTTACGGGACAGGTCTCCTACAATGAGCAGTTCTTC. The variable domain in full, completed from reference TRBV9 and TRBJ2-1, reads DSGVTQTPKHLITATGQRVTLRCSPRSGDLSVYWYQQSLDQGLQFLIQYYNGEERAKGNILERFSAQQFPDLHSELNLSSLELGDSALYFCASSVTGQVSYNEQFFGPGTRLTVL.

This clone came up once. The chain couples TRBV4-1 to TRBJ1-6; perhaps TRBD1 as D (6 bases). V shed 0 bases and J shed 11 bases, with 17 bases lying between them. The CDR3 runs to 16 residues. Germline CDR1 and CDR2: MGHRA and YSYEKL. The CDR3 sequence is CASSQDQGQGVTPLHF. The CDR3 nucleotides are TGCGCCAGCAGCCAAGATCAGGGGCAGGGAGTGACACCCCTCCACTTT.

V and J are TRBV19 and TRBJ2-5; 9 nucleotides match TRBD2. The CDR3 covers 15 residues. V shed 6 bases, J shed 1 base, and the junction held 6 bases outside the gene matches. The V gene's germline CDR1 is LNHDA and CDR2 SQIVND (reference sequence). Here the CDR3 DNA reads TGTGCCAGTAGAGTGCGGCGGGGGGGCCAAGAGACCCAGTACTTC. Translation: CASRVRRGGQETQYF. The full variable domain, rest sourced from reference TRBV19 and TRBJ2-5, is DGGITQSPKYLFRKEGQNVTLSCEQNLNHDAMYWYRQDPGQGLRLIYYSQIVNDFQKGDIAEGYSVSREKKESFPLTVTSAQKNPTAFYLCASRVRRGGQETQYFGPGTRLLVL.

This chain uses TRBV7-9 with TRBJ1-1, with 7 bases identical to TRBD1. The junction had 6 bases not matched to a gene; V was cut back by 2 bases and J by 3 bases. Germline-derived CDR1 and CDR2 are SEHNR and FQNEAQ (reference sequence). The CDR3 covers 15 residues. The CDR3 nucleotides are TGTGCCAGCAGCTTACGACAGGGAGAATACACTGAAGCTTTCTTT. It translates to CASSLRQGEYTEAFF.

This chain uses TRBV4-1 with TRBJ2-7; perhaps TRBD1 as D (6 bases). Germline CDR1 is MGHRA and CDR2 is YSYEKL. Deletions cut 1 base from V and 1 base from J, with 17 bases between. The CDR3 runs 17 residues. For the CDR3, the DNA is TGCGCCAGCAGCCAAGTGGTTTCCGGGACATTATCCTACGAGCAGTACTTC. Its translation: CASSQVVSGTLSYEQYF.

The chain is built from TRBV7-2 and TRBJ1-1, with 9 bases that match TRBD1. The CDR3 loop spans 15 amino acids. Germline lookup yields CDR1 SGHTA and CDR2 FQGNSA. Trimming removed 4 bases from V and 4 bases from J; junction bases left unmatched: 7. The chain's CDR3 is CASSSTGGASTEAFF. CDR3 DNA: TGTGCCAGCAGCTCAACAGGGGGCGCATCCACTGAAGCTTTCTTT.

The chain links TRBV7-9 to TRBJ2-7; TRBD1 is a possible D gene (6 bases). Germline CDR1 is SEHNR and CDR2 is FQNEAQ (reference sequence). V gave up 6 bases and J gave up 6 bases, with 18 bases separating them. This CDR3 is 14 amino acids long. The CDR3 protein is CASSTGSQTSEQYF. The CDR3 region has the DNA TGTGCCAGCAGTACAGGGTCCCAGACATCCGAGCAGTACTTC. Filled out from reference TRBV7-9 and TRBJ2-7, the complete variable domain reads DTGVSQNPRHKITKRGQNVTFRCDPISEHNRLYWYRQTLGQGPEFLTYFQNEAQLEKSRLLSDRFSAERPKGSFSTLEIQRTEQGDSAMYLCASSTGSQTSEQYFGPGTRLTVT.

This chain joins TRBV28 and TRBJ2-4, with 7 bases lining up with TRBD1. Germline V gene sequence: CDR1 MDHEN, CDR2 SYDVKM. The CDR3 is made up of 16 amino acids. V dropped 0 bases and J dropped 5; count of bases not matched to a gene: 7. The CDR3 here is CASSLWSGQPENIQYF. As DNA, the CDR3 is TGTGCCAGCAGTTTATGGTCGGGACAGCCCGAAAACATTCAGTACTTC.

The J gene is TRBJ2-7, the V gene TRBV5-1; 8 nucleotides agree with TRBD1. Looked up from germline, CDR1 is SGHRS and CDR2 is YFSETQ. The CDR3 covers 18 residues. Trimming removed 1 base from V and 4 bases from J; junction bases left unmatched: 16. The CDR3 loop reads CASSLWVHGQGPEYEQYF. The CDR3 nucleotides read TGCGCCAGCAGCTTGTGGGTCCATGGACAGGGTCCCGAATACGAGCAGTACTTC.

The chain employs TRBV10-3 and TRBJ2-1; D unresolved. Trimming cost V 6 bases and J 9 bases, with 12 bases left between them. This CDR3 is built from 12 residues. CDR1 and CDR2 from the germline V gene are ENHRY and SYGVKD. CDR3: CAISLGSVEQFF. The CDR3 nucleotides read TGTGCCATCAGCCTCGGGTCGGTTGAGCAGTTCTTC.

This chain's CDR3 is CASSLALVWGDSTGELFF. CDR3 DNA sequence: TGTGCCAGCAGCTTAGCGTTAGTGTGGGGCGATAGCACCGGGGAGCTGTTTTTT. V usage is TRBV7-6 and J usage is TRBJ2-2; TRBD1 is a possible D gene (5 bases). V lost 0 bases and J lost 4, with 18 bases in between. Germline assignment: CDR1 SGHVS and CDR2 FNYEAQ. The CDR3 spans 18 residues.